The 15 T cell receptor beta chains below come from one sample, sequenced in a study of a mutant IDH1 vaccine in newly diagnosed glioma. The time point was: week 47, end of study. Topical imiquimod accompanied each vaccine dose, which consisted of 300 ug of mutant IDH1 20-mer peptide. These receptors lack a known antigen. The table came from immunoSEQ multiplex PCR; TCRdb's copy has only in-frame clones and leaves some out. The sample includes some 40,000 clones, over 70% of them seen just once. The specimen comprised PBMCs, sampled from a glioma patient whose treatment included an IDH1 peptide vaccine. All receptors derive from a man in his forties with glioma.

The V call is TRBV7-9, the J call TRBJ2-1; D unclear. V shed 5 bases and J shed 2 bases, with 13 bases lying between them. CDR3 length equals 15 residues. Germline CDR1 SEHNR, CDR2 FQNEAQ (reference sequence). The CDR3 loop reads CASSPVEVPYNEQFF. The DNA for the CDR3 is TGTGCCAGCAGCCCGGTTGAGGTACCCTACAATGAGCAGTTCTTC.

The chain has TRBV19 and TRBJ2-1; TRBD2 agrees at 10 bases. Looked up from germline, CDR1 is LNHDA and CDR2 is SQIVND (reference sequence). The V gene end was trimmed by 3 bases and the J gene end by 7 bases; junction bases not matched to a gene: 6. The CDR3 sequence is 15 residues long. The CDR3 protein is CASSMFLAGANEQFF. The CDR3, as DNA: TGTGCCAGTAGTATGTTCCTAGCGGGAGCGAATGAGCAGTTCTTC.

This clone was recorded only once. The rearrangement links TRBV9 to TRBJ1-3; D possibly corresponds to TRBD1 (6 bases). V lost 4 bases and J lost 2, with 19 bases in between. CDR1 is SGDLS, CDR2 YYNGEE, per germline. The CDR3 has 17 amino acids. The CDR3 spells CASSPLQGPRAGNTIYF. The DNA for the CDR3 is TGTGCCAGCAGCCCCCTACAGGGACCTAGAGCTGGAAACACCATATATTTT.

V and J are TRBV5-1 and TRBJ2-3; D ambiguous. CDR3 length equals 15 residues. Trimming cost V 0 bases and J 2 bases, with 10 bases left between them. CDR1 and CDR2 (germline): SGHRS, YFSETQ. CDR3 sequence reads: CASSLVADNTDTQYF. The DNA for the CDR3 is TGCGCCAGCAGCTTGGTGGCGGATAACACAGATACGCAGTATTTT.

J is TRBJ2-1 and V is TRBV11-3; 7 bases map to TRBD1. This CDR3 has 14 amino acids. The germline CDR1 and CDR2 sequences are SGHNT and YENEEA. The V and J ends lost 5 bases and 5 bases, in that order; junction bases with no gene match: 6. The DNA for the CDR3 is TGTGCCAGCAGCCGATGGGACAGCAACAATGAGCAGTTCTTC. Protein sequence: CASSRWDSNNEQFF. Supplemented by reference TRBV11-3 and TRBJ2-1, the full variable domain reads EAGVVQSPRYKIIEKKQPVAFWCNPISGHNTLYWYLQNLGQGPELLIRYENEEAVDDSQLPKDRFSAERLKGVDSTLKIQPAELGDSAVYLCASSRWDSNNEQFFGPGTRLTVL.

The rearrangement uses TRBV6-1 and TRBJ1-4; possibly TRBD1 for D (6 bases). Germline values: CDR1 MNHNS, CDR2 SASEGT. CDR3 length: 17 amino acids. V was cut by 3 bases and J by 8 bases, with 22 bases left in between. The CDR3: CASSDRGPSRGSEKLFF. CDR3 nucleotides: TGTGCCAGCAGTGACAGGGGTCCCTCCCGGGGGAGCGAAAAACTGTTTTTT.

J is TRBJ2-1 and V is TRBV7-9, with D perhaps TRBD1 (5 bases). There are 15 residues in the CDR3. CDR1 is SEHNR, CDR2 FQNEAQ, per germline (reference sequence). V was cut by 4 bases and J by 7 bases, with 17 bases left in between. The CDR3 DNA sequence: TGTGCCAGCAGCTCCGGACCCGGCCAGGGTAATGAGCAGTTCTTC. It specifies CASSSGPGQGNEQFF.

This chain joins TRBV2 and TRBJ2-3; 7 nucleotides line up with TRBD2. Germline CDR1 SNHLY, CDR2 FYNNEI. This CDR3 has 15 residues. Losses at the gene ends were 8 bases for V and 0 bases for J; bases not matched to a gene: 8. In DNA, the CDR3 is TGTGCCAGCCAGATTACAGCGGGGAGCACAGATACGCAGTATTTT. It translates to CASQITAGSTDTQYF.

This chain uses TRBV12-5 with TRBJ2-2, with D maybe TRBD1 (5 bases). Germline-derived CDR1 and CDR2 are LGHNT and FRNRAP. V lost 3 bases and J 3 bases, leaving 5 bases between the germline ends. The length of the CDR3 is 13 residues. The CDR3 sequence: CASGFRDTGELFF. CDR3 DNA sequence: TGTGCTAGTGGTTTCAGGGACACCGGGGAGCTGTTTTTT.

This clone has only a few counts. The CDR3 coding sequence is TGTGCCAGCTCACGCGACTTGGGACAGACTGGAAACACCATATATTTT. Translating it yields CASSRDLGQTGNTIYF. J is TRBJ1-3 and V is TRBV18; 7 bases align to TRBD1. Germline V CDR1 and CDR2: KGHSH, LQKENI. This CDR3 region has 16 residues. V shed 4 bases, J shed 2 bases, and the junction held 8 bases outside the gene matches.

This chain uses TRBV4-1 with TRBJ1-1; no firm D call. Germline lookup yields CDR1 MGHRA and CDR2 YSYEKL. This CDR3 spans 15 amino acids. Trimming left V 1 base short and J 0 bases short, with 9 bases between. CDR3 coding DNA: TGCGCCAGCAGCCAAGTGGAGTTCATGAACACTGAAGCTTTCTTT. Residues: CASSQVEFMNTEAFF.

V usage is TRBV7-2 and J usage is TRBJ2-2, with D unclear. Germline-derived CDR1 and CDR2 are SGHTA and FQGNSA. This CDR3 contains 11 residues. Trimming stripped 3 bases from V and 6 bases from J, with 2 bases between. This CDR3 reads CASSFPGELFF. Here the CDR3 DNA reads TGTGCCAGCAGCTTCCCCGGGGAGCTGTTTTTT.

The chain has TRBV30 and TRBJ1-1; D perhaps matches TRBD1 (5 bases). CDR3 size: 12 residues. Germline CDR1 is GTSNPN and CDR2 is SVGIG (reference sequence). V gave up 1 base and J gave up 9 bases, with 12 bases separating them. The CDR3 spells CAWSAGRGQAFF. The CDR3 DNA is TGTGCCTGGAGTGCAGGGAGGGGCCAAGCTTTCTTT.

This chain joins TRBV6-5 and TRBJ1-2; D not resolved. Trimming stripped 3 bases from V and 2 bases from J, with 4 bases between. Germline CDR1 and CDR2: MNHEY and SVGAGI. This CDR3 region has 12 residues. In DNA form, the CDR3 reads TGTGCCAGCAGTTATGGAAACTATGGCTACACCTTC. Translating gives CASSYGNYGYTF.

The chain uses TRBV11-2 and TRBJ2-5; either TRBD1 or TRBD2 may fit D (5 bases each). The J call is uncertain, as TRBJ2-7 better fits the DNA end. Germline CDR1 is SGHAT and CDR2 is FQNNGV. The CDR3 sequence is 16 residues long. CDR3 residues: CASSSAGTVSSYEQYF. CDR3 DNA: TGTGCCAGCAGCTCAGCCGGGACGGTTAGCTCCTACGAGCAGTACTTC.